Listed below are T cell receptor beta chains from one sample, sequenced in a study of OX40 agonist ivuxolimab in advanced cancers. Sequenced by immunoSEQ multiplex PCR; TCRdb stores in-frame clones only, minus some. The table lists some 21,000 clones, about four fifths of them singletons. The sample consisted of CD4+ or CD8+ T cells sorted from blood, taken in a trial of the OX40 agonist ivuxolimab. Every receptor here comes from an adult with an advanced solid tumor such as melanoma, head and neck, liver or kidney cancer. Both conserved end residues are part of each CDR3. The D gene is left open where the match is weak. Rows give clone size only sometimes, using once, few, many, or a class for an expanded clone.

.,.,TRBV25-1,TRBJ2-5,TGTGCCAGCAGTGAGGACAGACCCCGGACCCAGTACTTC,CASSEDRPRTQYF
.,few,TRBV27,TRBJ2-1,TGTGCCAGCAGTTTTCCGGGACCCGAAATCTTC,CASSFPGPEIF
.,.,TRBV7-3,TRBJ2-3,TGTGCCAGCAGCTGGGCAGGAGGCACAGATACGCAGTATTTT,CASSWAGGTDTQYF
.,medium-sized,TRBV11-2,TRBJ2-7,TGTGCCAGCAGCTCCCGGCCTGGGCAAGGCGAGCAGTACTTC,CASSSRPGQGEQYF
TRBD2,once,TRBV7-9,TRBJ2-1,TGTGCCAGCAGCTTAAAGCGGGAATACAATGAGCAGTTCTTC,CASSLKREYNEQFF
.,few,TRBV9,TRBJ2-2,TGTGCCAGCAGCGGAAACACCGGGGAGCTGTTTTTT,CASSGNTGELFF
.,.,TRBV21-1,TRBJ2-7,TGTGTCGGGTCTATAGCGGGAGTTGAGCAGTACTTC,CVGSIAGVEQYF
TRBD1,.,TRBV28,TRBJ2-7,TGTGCCAGCAGTCGACAGGGATTCTCCTACGAGCAGTACTTC,CASSRQGFSYEQYF
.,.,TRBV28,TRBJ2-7,TGTGCCAGCAGATTGGGTTCCCCTGGGGACGAGCAGTACTTC,CASRLGSPGDEQYF
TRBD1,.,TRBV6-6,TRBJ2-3,TGTGCCACGACTCGGTCCCCGGGACAGGTTCCAGATACGCAGTATTTT,CATTRSPGQVPDTQYF
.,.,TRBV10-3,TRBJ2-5,TGTGCCATCAGTGAGGAGGTGGAAGAGACCCAGTACTTC,CAISEEVEETQYF
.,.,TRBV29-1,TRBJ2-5,TGCAGCGTTGAAGATCCGCGGCCCGGGGGAGAGACCCAGTACTTC,CSVEDPRPGGETQYF
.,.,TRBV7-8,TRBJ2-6,TGTGCCAGCAGCTTGAGTGACTCTGGGGCCAACGTCCTGACTTTC,CASSLSDSGANVLTF
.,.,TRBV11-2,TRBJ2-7,TGTGCCAGCAGCGAGGATCAGAGGCTGGACGAGCAGTACTTC,CASSEDQRLDEQYF
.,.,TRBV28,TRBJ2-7,TGTGCCAGCAGTTTTGGGAGATCTGGGTCCTACGAGCAGTACTTC,CASSFGRSGSYEQYF